The 19 T cell receptor beta chains below come from one sample, sequenced in a study of blood T cell repertoires in COVID-19. Here immunoSEQ multiplex PCR was the method, and the copy in TCRdb shows in-frame clones only, minus some. Altogether around 330,000 clones are present, 90% being singletons, with the ten largest covering 2.6%. The sequencing sample was made of PBMCs or T cells enriched from blood (not recorded which). The receptors here all came from a man in his sixties who had recovered from COVID-19.

This clone has only one observation. This chain connects TRBV18 to TRBJ1-3; 7 nucleotides agree with TRBD1. CDR1 is KGHSH and CDR2 is LQKENI in the germline V gene. The CDR3 sequence is 15 residues long. With 3 bases clipped from V and 4 bases from J, the junction kept 6 bases outside the gene matches. This CDR3 reads CASSPRGQDGNTIYF. DNA for the CDR3: TGTGCCAGCTCACCTAGAGGACAGGACGGAAACACCATATATTTT.

V usage is TRBV5-6 and J usage is TRBJ2-7; D is ambiguous. The CDR3 runs 16 residues. Trimming stripped 4 bases from V and 1 base from J, with 18 bases between. In germline, CDR1 is SGHDT, CDR2 YYEEEE. CDR3 bases: TGTGCCAGCAGCCACTCCGGTCCCGCCACGTCCTACGAGCAGTACTTC. Its protein product is CASSHSGPATSYEQYF.

The chain uses TRBV6-2 or TRBV6-3 and TRBJ2-2; possibly TRBD1 for D (5 bases). CDR1 and CDR2 (germline): MNHEY, SVGEGT. The ends were cut back, 0 bases at V and 6 bases at J, with 11 bases in the middle. The CDR3 loop spans 15 amino acids. CDR3 sequence: CASSYSQGSPGELFF. As DNA, the CDR3 is TGTGCCAGCAGTTACTCGCAGGGTTCCCCCGGGGAGCTGTTTTTT.

The table lists this clone with a count of one. The chain couples TRBV2 to TRBJ1-1; D call uncertain. V was trimmed by 5 bases and J by 1 base, leaving 14 bases between them. The CDR3 sequence is 15 residues long. The germline gives CDR1 SNHLY, CDR2 FYNNEI. The CDR3 nucleotides read TGTGCCAGCAGTAAACGCGGCGCCAGGAACACTGAAGCTTTCTTT. Protein product: CASSKRGARNTEAFF.

In DNA form, the CDR3 reads TGTGCCAGCACCTCCACTAACATTCAGTACTTC. Its protein product is CASTSTNIQYF. This chain joins TRBV12-3 or TRBV12-4 and TRBJ2-4; D unresolved. V was cut by 7 bases and J by 7 bases, with 8 bases left in between. This CDR3 contains 11 residues.

The chain joins TRBV19 to TRBJ1-5, with 8 bases lining up with TRBD1. This CDR3 contains 15 residues. CDR1 LNHDA and CDR2 SQIVND come from the germline V gene (reference sequence). V gave up 2 bases and J gave up 7 bases; unmatched junction bases: 7. CDR3 DNA: TGTGCCAGTAGTATAAGGACAGGGTTTGACCAGCCCCAGCATTTT. It is translated as CASSIRTGFDQPQHF.

The chain employs TRBV19 and TRBJ1-2, with 7 bases matching TRBD1. The J segment lost 2 bases and the V segment lost 5 bases, leaving 5 bases of the junction unmatched. CDR1 and CDR2 from the germline V gene are LNHDA and SQIVND (reference sequence). The CDR3 is 14 residues long. CDR3 amino acids: CASSLQDRNYGYTF. The CDR3 DNA sequence: TGTGCCAGTAGTCTTCAGGACAGGAACTATGGCTACACCTTC. Full variable domain (rest looked up from reference TRBV19 and TRBJ1-2): DGGITQSPKYLFRKEGQNVTLSCEQNLNHDAMYWYRQDPGQGLRLIYYSQIVNDFQKGDIAEGYSVSREKKESFPLTVTSAQKNPTAFYLCASSLQDRNYGYTFGSGTRLTVV.

V is TRBV18 and J is TRBJ2-1; 10 bases line up with TRBD2. Germline V gene data show CDR1 as KGHSH and CDR2 as LQKENI. The J segment lost 5 bases and the V segment lost 3 bases, leaving 7 bases of the junction unmatched. CDR3 size: 16 residues. The CDR3 DNA sequence: TGTGCCAGCTCACCCCCAGGACTAGCGGCTAACAATGAGCAGTTCTTC. Its translation is CASSPPGLAANNEQFF.

This clone came up once. The chain is built from TRBV5-5 and TRBJ1-2; tentatively, D is TRBD1 (5 bases). This CDR3 is 14 amino acids long. The germline V and J ends were trimmed by 3 bases and 7 bases, with 16 bases remaining between them. The germline CDR1 and CDR2 sequences are SGHKS and YYEKEE (reference sequence). The CDR3 sequence: CASSSWASGGGYTF. The DNA of the CDR3 is TGTGCCAGCAGCTCATGGGCCTCGGGGGGTGGCTACACCTTC.

This chain uses TRBV12-3 or TRBV12-4 with TRBJ1-4, with D tentatively TRBD1 (6 bases). This CDR3 is built from 12 residues. Deletions cut 5 bases from V and 8 bases from J, with 9 bases between. CDR3 bases: TGTGCCAGCAGTATGAGGGGGGAAAAACTGTTTTTT. Its protein product is CASSMRGEKLFF.

The chain is built from TRBV29-1 and TRBJ2-3, with D possibly TRBD1 on 5 matching bases. Trimming took 6 bases from V and 6 from J, leaving 7 bases between them. CDR1 SQVTM and CDR2 ANQGSEA come from the germline V gene. This CDR3 has 10 amino acids. The CDR3 loop reads CSVNRDTQYF. For the CDR3, the DNA is TGCAGCGTGAACAGGGATACGCAGTATTTT.

The chain combines TRBV19 with TRBJ1-2; 9 bases are shared with TRBD1. The germline gives CDR1 LNHDA, CDR2 SQIVND (reference sequence). This CDR3 spans 15 amino acids. V dropped 4 bases and J dropped 0; count of bases not matched to a gene: 3. The CDR3 spells CASSRGQGPNYGYTF. DNA for the CDR3: TGTGCCAGTAGTAGGGGACAGGGACCTAACTATGGCTACACCTTC.

The gene calls are TRBV19 and TRBJ1-3; 7 nucleotides match TRBD1. CDR1 is LNHDA and CDR2 is SQIVND in the germline V gene (reference sequence). This CDR3 region has 15 residues. Trimming took 6 bases from V and 4 from J; bases not matched to a gene: 9. This chain's CDR3 is CASSRTGTAGNTIYF. CDR3 coding DNA: TGTGCCAGTAGCCGAACCGGGACAGCAGGAAACACCATATATTTT.

The CDR3 region has the DNA TGCAGCGTTGTTAGGGGGCTTTCCGATGGCTACACCTTC. Its protein product is CSVVRGLSDGYTF. The chain links TRBV29-1 to TRBJ1-2, with 7 bases aligning to TRBD1. This CDR3 has 13 amino acids. Trimming took 4 bases from V and 6 from J; bases not matched to a gene: 8. Germline assignment: CDR1 SQVTM and CDR2 ANQGSEA.

In its sample, this clone was seen a few times. J is TRBJ2-1 and V is TRBV6-6; D might be TRBD2 (6 bases). V lost 6 bases, J lost 6 bases, and 15 bases lay in between. This CDR3 spans 14 amino acids. Germline lookup yields CDR1 MNHNY and CDR2 SVGAGI (reference sequence). CDR3 sequence (DNA): TGTGCCAGCAGACCCGGGACTGGCGGCAATGAGCAGTTCTTC. Protein product: CASRPGTGGNEQFF.

The chain has TRBV3-1 (or the pseudogene TRBV3-2) and TRBJ1-2, with a possible D match to TRBD1 (6 bases). Trimming left V 4 bases short and J 5 bases short, with 11 bases between. Germline V CDR1 and CDR2: LGHDT, YNNKEL (reference sequence). The CDR3 is 13 residues long. CDR3 sequence reads: CASSPTGQYGYTF. The CDR3 DNA reads TGTGCCAGCAGCCCCACTGGACAGTATGGCTACACCTTC.

The chain's CDR3 is CASSTRDRNNSPLHF. DNA of the CDR3: TGTGCCAGCAGCACCCGGGACAGAAATAATTCACCCCTCCACTTT. The chain carries TRBV3-1 (or the pseudogene TRBV3-2) and TRBJ1-6; 7 bases are shared with TRBD1. Losses at the gene ends were 5 bases for V and 5 bases for J; bases not matched to a gene: 6. Per germline, CDR1 LGHDT and CDR2 YNNKEL (reference sequence). CDR3 length: 15 amino acids.

The chain combines TRBV5-1 with TRBJ2-2; perhaps TRBD2 as D (6 bases). With 0 bases removed from V and 3 bases from J, the gap between germline ends came to 9 bases. This CDR3 comprises 15 residues. Germline V lookup: CDR1 SGHRS, CDR2 YFSETQ. CDR3 coding DNA: TGCGCCAGCAGCTTGGAGACGGGGGACACCGGGGAGCTGTTTTTT. Amino acid sequence: CASSLETGDTGELFF. Filled out from reference TRBV5-1 and TRBJ2-2, the complete variable domain reads KAGVTQTPRYLIKTRGQQVTLSCSPISGHRSVSWYQQTPGQGLQFLFEYFSETQRNKGNFPGRFSGRQFSNSRSEMNVSTLELGDSALYLCASSLETGDTGELFFGEGSRLTVL.

V usage is TRBV18 and J usage is TRBJ1-1; 7 nucleotides align to TRBD1. The J segment lost 5 bases and the V segment lost 0 bases, leaving 12 bases of the junction unmatched. Germline CDR1 reads KGHSH; CDR2 reads LQKENI. The length of the CDR3 is 17 residues. CDR3 coding DNA: TGTGCCAGCTCACCACCTTTCCAGGGGGGCAGGAAGACTGAAGCTTTCTTT. It yields the protein CASSPPFQGGRKTEAFF.